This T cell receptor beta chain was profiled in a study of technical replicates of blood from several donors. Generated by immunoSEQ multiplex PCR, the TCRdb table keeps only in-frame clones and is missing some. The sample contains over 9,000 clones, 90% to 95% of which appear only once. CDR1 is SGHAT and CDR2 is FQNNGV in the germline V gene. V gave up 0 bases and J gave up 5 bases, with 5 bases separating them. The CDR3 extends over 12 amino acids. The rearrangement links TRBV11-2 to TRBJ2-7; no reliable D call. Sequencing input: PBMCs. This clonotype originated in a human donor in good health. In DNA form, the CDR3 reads TGTGCCAGCAGCTTAGATGGCCACGAGCAGTACTTC. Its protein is CASSLDGHEQYF.